Presented here are 4 T cell receptor beta chains from one specimen sequenced in a study of a mutant IDH1 vaccine in newly diagnosed glioma. Repertoires were generated with immunoSEQ multiplex PCR, while TCRdb's copy carries only in-frame clones and drops some. The sample contains tens of thousands of clones, roughly 87% of which appear only once. The time point was: week 5, during vaccination. What each vaccine dose contained was 300 ug of mutant IDH1 20-mer peptide, accompanied by topical imiquimod. Their antigens remain unidentified. This specimen was peripheral blood mononuclear cells (PBMCs), taken from a glioma patient whose treatment included an IDH1 peptide vaccine. The receptors derive from a woman aged 40 to 50 with glioma. Some clones in this sample may be carry-over from other donors' samples.

This chain's CDR3 is CAGGGTIKGDTQYF. The CDR3 DNA follows: TGTGCCGGGGGGGGGACAATAAAGGGAGATACGCAGTATTTT. The chain is built from TRBV7-9 and TRBJ2-3; tentative D call: TRBD2 (7 bases). The CDR3 length is 14 residues. Germline V gene sequence: CDR1 SEHNR, CDR2 FQNEAQ (reference sequence). Trimming stripped 11 bases from V and 5 bases from J, with 20 bases between.

This clone was detected once. V gene TRBV9 combines with J gene TRBJ2-3; 9 bases are shared with TRBD1. The CDR3 extends over 16 amino acids. Germline V gives CDR1 SGDLS, CDR2 YYNGEE. The V and J ends lost 3 bases and 1 base, in that order; junction bases with no gene match: 6. The CDR3 coding sequence is TGTGCCAGCAGCGATACAGGGGGCTCTGGCACAGATACGCAGTATTTT. Its translation: CASSDTGGSGTDTQYF.

The chain is built from TRBV19 and TRBJ1-1; 9 bases fit TRBD1. Germline CDR1 reads LNHDA; CDR2 reads SQIVND (reference sequence). This CDR3 spans 15 amino acids. With V trimmed by 5 bases and J by 3 bases, 7 bases remained unmatched. CDR3 amino acids: CASSVDDRGDTEAFF. The CDR3 DNA follows: TGTGCCAGTAGTGTGGACGACAGGGGGGACACTGAAGCTTTCTTT.

The J gene is TRBJ1-2, the V gene TRBV9; no reliable D call. V lost 0 bases and J 8 bases, leaving 8 bases between the germline ends. The CDR3 has 12 residues. Germline V gene sequence: CDR1 SGDLS, CDR2 YYNGEE. The CDR3 is CASSVDGDGYTF. CDR3 nucleotide sequence: TGTGCCAGCAGCGTAGACGGAGACGGCTACACCTTC.